This T cell receptor (beta chain) appears in the sequencing data of a study of blood T cell repertoires in COVID-19. Assay: immunoSEQ multiplex PCR; the TCRdb copy retains only in-frame clones and omits some. This table holds 150,000 to 200,000 clones, 89% found once. The CDR3 is 17 residues long. CDR1 is SGDLS and CDR2 is YYNGEE in the germline V gene. Trimming removed 3 bases from V and 0 bases from J; junction bases left unmatched: 8. The V gene is TRBV9, the J gene TRBJ2-2; 7 nucleotides line up with TRBD2. Sequences were obtained from peripheral blood. The receptor comes from a man between 18 and 35 years old who had recovered from COVID-19. DNA of the CDR3: TGTGCCAGCAGCGACGAATTGGGGGGGACGAACACCGGGGAGCTGTTTTTT. This sequence encodes CASSDELGGTNTGELFF.